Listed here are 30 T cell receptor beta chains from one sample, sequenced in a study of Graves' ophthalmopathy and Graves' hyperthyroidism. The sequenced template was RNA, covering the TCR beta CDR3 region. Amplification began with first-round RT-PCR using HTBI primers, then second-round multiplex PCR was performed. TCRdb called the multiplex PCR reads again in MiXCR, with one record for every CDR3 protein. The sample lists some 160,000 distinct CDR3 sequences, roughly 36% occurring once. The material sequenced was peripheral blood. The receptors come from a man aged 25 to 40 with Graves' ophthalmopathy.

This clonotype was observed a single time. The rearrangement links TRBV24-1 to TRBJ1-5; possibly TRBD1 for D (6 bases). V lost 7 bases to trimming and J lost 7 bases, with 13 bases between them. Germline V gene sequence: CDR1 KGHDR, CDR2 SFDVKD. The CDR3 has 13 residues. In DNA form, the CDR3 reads TGTGCCACCAGGCCGCGGGGGGCCCAGCCCCAGCATTTT. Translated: CATRPRGAQPQHF.

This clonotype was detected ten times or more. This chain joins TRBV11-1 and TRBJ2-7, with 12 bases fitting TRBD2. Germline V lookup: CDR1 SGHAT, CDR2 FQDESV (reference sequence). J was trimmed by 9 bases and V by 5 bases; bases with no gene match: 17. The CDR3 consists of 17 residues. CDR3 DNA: TGTGCCAGCAGCCAATTACCGGGACTAGCGGGCGTTACGGGGCAGTACTTC. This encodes CASSQLPGLAGVTGQYF.

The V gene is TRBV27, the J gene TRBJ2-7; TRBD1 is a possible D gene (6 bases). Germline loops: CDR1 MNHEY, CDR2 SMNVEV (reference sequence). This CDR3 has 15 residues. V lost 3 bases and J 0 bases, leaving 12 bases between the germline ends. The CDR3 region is CASSLQGLSSYEQYF. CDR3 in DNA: TGTGCCAGCAGTTTGCAGGGGTTATCCTCCTACGAGCAGTACTTC.

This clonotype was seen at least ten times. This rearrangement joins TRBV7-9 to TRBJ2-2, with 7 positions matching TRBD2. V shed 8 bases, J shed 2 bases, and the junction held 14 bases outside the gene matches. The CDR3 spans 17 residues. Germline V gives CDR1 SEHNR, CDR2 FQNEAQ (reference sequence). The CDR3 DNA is TGTGCCAGCTTACTATATAGCGGGTACAGCAACACCGGGGAGCTGTTTTTT. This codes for CASLLYSGYSNTGELFF. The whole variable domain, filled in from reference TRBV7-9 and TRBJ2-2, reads DTGVSQNPRHKITKRGQNVTFRCDPISEHNRLYWYRQTLGQGPEFLTYFQNEAQLEKSRLLSDRFSAERPKGSFSTLEIQRTEQGDSAMYLCASLLYSGYSNTGELFFGEGSRLTVL.

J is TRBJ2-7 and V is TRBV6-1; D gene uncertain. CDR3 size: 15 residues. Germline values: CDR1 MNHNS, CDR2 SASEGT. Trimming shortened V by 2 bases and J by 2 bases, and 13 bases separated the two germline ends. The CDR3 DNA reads TGTGCCAGCAGTGAATGGATTAGCTACACCTACGAGCAGTACTTC. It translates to CASSEWISYTYEQYF.

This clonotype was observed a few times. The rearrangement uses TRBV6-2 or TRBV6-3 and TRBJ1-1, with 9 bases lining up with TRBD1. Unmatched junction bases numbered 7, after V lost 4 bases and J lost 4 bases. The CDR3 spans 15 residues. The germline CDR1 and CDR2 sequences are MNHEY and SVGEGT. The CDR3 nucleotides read TGTGCCAGCAGTTTGACCGACAGGGGGGCCACTGAAGCTTTCTTT. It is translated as CASSLTDRGATEAFF.

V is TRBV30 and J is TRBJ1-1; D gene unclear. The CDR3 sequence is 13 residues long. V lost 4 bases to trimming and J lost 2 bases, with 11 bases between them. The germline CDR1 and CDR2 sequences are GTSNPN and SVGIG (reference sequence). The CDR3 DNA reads TGTGCCTGGAAACGGAAAACAAACACTGAAGCTTTCTTT. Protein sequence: CAWKRKTNTEAFF. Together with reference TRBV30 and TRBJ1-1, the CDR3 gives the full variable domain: SQTIHQWPATLVQPVGSPLSLECTVEGTSNPNLYWYRQAAGRGLQLLFYSVGIGQISSEVPQNLSASRPQDRQFILSSKKLLLSDSGFYLCAWKRKTNTEAFFGQGTRLTVV.

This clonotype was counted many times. The CDR3: CASSLGGARGYTF. The CDR3 DNA follows: TGTGCCAGCAGTTTAGGGGGCGCGAGAGGCTACACCTTC. The chain uses TRBV27 and TRBJ1-2, with D tentatively TRBD1 (6 bases). Germline loops: CDR1 MNHEY, CDR2 SMNVEV (reference sequence). The CDR3 loop spans 13 amino acids. The V and J ends lost 2 bases and 8 bases respectively, with 12 bases between them.

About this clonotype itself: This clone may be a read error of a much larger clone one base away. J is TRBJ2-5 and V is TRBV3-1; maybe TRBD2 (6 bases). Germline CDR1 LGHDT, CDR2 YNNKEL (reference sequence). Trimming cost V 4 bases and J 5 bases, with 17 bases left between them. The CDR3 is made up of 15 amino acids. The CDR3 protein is CASSRVGGVGETQYF. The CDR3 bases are TGTGCCAGCAGCCGAGTGGGGGGAGTAGGCGAGACCCAGTACTTC.

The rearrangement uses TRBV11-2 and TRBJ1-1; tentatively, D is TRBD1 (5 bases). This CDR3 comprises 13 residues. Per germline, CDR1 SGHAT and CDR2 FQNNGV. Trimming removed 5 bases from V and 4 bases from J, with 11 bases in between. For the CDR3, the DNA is TGTGCCAGCAGCCCCCCAGGGTTCACTGAAGCTTTCTTT. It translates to CASSPPGFTEAFF. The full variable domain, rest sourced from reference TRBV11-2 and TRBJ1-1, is EAGVAQSPRYKIIEKRQSVAFWCNPISGHATLYWYQQILGQGPKLLIQFQNNGVVDDSQLPKDRFSAERLKGVDSTLKIQPAKLEDSAVYLCASSPPGFTEAFFGQGTRLTVV.

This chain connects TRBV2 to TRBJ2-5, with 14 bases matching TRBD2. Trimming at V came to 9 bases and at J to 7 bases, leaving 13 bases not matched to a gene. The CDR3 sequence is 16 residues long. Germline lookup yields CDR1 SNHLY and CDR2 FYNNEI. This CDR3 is CARGDRLAGGPATQYF. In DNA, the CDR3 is TGTGCCAGGGGGGACCGACTAGCGGGAGGGCCAGCGACCCAGTACTTC.

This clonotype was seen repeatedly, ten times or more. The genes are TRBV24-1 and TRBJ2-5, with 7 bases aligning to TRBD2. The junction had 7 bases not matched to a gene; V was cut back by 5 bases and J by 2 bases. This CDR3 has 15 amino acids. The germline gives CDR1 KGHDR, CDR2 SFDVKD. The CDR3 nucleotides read TGTGCCACCAGTGCTACTAGCGACCCGCAAGAGACCCAGTACTTC. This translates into CATSATSDPQETQYF.

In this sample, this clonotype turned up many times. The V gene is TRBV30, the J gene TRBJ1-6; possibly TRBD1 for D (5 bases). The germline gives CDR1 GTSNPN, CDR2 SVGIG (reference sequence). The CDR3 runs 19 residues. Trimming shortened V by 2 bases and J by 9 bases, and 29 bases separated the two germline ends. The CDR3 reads CAWSTPGRRRVSFGSPLHF. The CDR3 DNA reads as TGTGCCTGGAGTACGCCGGGACGTCGGCGCGTATCATTCGGTTCACCCCTCCACTTT.

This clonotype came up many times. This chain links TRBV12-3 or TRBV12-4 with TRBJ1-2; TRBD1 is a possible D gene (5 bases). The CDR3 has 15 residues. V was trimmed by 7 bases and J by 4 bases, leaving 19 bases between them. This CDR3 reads CASKVDSSSPYGYTF. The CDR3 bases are TGTGCCAGCAAGGTAGACAGTTCAAGCCCCTATGGCTACACCTTC.

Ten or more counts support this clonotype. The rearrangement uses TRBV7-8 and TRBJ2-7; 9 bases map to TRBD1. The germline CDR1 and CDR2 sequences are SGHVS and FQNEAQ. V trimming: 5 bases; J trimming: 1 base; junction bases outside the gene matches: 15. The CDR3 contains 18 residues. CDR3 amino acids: CASSPRYRGTGKSYEQYF. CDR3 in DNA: TGTGCCAGCAGCCCCCGGTACCGTGGGACAGGGAAATCCTACGAGCAGTACTTC.

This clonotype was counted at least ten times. Here the CDR3 DNA reads TGTGCCAGCAGCTTCGAACAGGGGGGGACCGGGGAGCTGTTTTTT. Translated, it gives CASSFEQGGTGELFF. The chain joins TRBV7-2 to TRBJ2-2, with D possibly being TRBD1 (8 bases). Germline assignment: CDR1 SGHTA and CDR2 FQGNSA. This CDR3 contains 15 residues. Trimming cost V 3 bases and J 5 bases, with 13 bases left between them.

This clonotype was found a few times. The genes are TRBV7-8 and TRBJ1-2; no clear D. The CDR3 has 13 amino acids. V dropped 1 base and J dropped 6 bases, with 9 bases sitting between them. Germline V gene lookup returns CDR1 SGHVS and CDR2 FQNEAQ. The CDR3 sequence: CASSLGPQNGYTF. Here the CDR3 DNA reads TGTGCCAGCAGCTTAGGACCCCAAAATGGCTACACCTTC. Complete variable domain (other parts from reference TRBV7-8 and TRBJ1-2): GAGVSQSPRYKVAKRGQDVALRCDPISGHVSLFWYQQALGQGPEFLTYFQNEAQLDKSGLPSDRFFAERPEGSVSTLKIQRTQQEDSAVYLCASSLGPQNGYTFGSGTRLTVV.

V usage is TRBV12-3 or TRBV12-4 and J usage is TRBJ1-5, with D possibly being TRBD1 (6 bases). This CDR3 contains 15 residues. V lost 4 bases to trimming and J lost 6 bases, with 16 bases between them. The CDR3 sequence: CASSYRPGAPQPQHF. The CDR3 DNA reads TGTGCCAGCAGTTACCGACCAGGGGCACCTCAGCCCCAGCATTTT.

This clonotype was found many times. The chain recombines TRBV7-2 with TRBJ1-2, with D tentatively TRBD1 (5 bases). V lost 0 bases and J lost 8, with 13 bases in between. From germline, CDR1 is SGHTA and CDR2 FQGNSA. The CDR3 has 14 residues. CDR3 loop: CASSLADKRGGYTF. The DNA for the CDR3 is TGTGCCAGCAGCTTAGCGGACAAGAGAGGGGGCTACACCTTC.

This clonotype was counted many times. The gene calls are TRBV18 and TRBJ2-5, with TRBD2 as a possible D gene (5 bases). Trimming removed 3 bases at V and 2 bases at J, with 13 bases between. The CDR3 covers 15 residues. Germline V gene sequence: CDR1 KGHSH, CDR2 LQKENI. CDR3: CASSPSGGAQETQYF. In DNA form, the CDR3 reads TGTGCCAGCTCACCCTCTGGAGGAGCACAAGAGACCCAGTACTTC.

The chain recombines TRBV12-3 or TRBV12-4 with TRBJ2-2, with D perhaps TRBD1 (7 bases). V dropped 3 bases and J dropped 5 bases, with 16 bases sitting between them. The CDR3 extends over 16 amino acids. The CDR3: CASSFGGGVGTGELFF. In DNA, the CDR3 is TGTGCCAGCAGTTTCGGAGGGGGCGTAGGAACCGGGGAGCTGTTTTTT.

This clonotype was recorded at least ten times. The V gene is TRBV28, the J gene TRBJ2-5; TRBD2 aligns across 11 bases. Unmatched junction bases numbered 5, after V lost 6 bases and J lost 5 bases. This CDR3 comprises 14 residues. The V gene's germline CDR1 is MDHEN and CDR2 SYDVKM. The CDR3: CASRLAGVQETQYF. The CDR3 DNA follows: TGTGCCAGCAGACTAGCGGGAGTACAGGAGACCCAGTACTTC.

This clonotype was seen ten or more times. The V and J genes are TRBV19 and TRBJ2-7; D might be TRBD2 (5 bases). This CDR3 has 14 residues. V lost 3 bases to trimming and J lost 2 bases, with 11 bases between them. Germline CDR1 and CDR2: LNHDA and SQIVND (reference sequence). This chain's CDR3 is CASSMPGEPYEQYF. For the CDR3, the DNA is TGTGCCAGTAGTATGCCCGGGGAACCCTACGAGCAGTACTTC.

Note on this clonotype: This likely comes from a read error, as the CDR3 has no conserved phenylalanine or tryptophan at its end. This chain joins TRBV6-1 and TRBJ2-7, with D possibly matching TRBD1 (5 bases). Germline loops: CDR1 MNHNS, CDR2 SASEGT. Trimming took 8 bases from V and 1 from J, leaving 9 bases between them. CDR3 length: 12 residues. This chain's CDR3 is CASEDISYEQYS. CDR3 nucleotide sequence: TGTGCCAGCGAGGACATTTCCTACGAGCAGTACTCC.

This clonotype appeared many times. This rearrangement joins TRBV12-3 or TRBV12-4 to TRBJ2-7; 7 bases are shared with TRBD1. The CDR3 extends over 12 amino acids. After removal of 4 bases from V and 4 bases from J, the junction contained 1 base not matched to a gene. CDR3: CASSSGGYEQYF. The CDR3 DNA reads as TGTGCCAGCAGTTCAGGGGGATACGAGCAGTACTTC.

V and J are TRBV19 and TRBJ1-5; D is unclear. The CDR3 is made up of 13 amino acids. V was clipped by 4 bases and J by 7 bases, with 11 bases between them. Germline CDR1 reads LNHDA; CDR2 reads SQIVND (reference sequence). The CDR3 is CASSTALGQPQHF. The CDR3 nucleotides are TGTGCCAGTAGTACGGCTTTGGGCCAGCCCCAGCATTTT.

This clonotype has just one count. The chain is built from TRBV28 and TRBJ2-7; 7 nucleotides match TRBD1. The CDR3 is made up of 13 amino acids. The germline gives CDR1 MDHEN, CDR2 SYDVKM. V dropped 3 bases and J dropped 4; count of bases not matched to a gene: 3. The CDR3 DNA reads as TGTGCCAGCAGTTTCCTGGACAGGTACGAGCAGTACTTC. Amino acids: CASSFLDRYEQYF. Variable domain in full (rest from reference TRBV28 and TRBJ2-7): DVKVTQSSRYLVKRTGEKVFLECVQDMDHENMFWYRQDPGLGLRLIYFSYDVKMKEKGDIPEGYSVSREKKERFSLILESASTNQTSMYLCASSFLDRYEQYFGPGTRLTVT.

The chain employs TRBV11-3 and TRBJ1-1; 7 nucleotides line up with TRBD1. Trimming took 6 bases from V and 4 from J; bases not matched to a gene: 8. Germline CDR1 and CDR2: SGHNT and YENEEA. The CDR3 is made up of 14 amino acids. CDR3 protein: CASSPVTGSTEAFF. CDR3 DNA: TGTGCCAGCAGTCCCGTGACAGGGTCCACTGAAGCTTTCTTT. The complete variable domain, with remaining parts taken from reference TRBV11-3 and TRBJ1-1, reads EAGVVQSPRYKIIEKKQPVAFWCNPISGHNTLYWYLQNLGQGPELLIRYENEEAVDDSQLPKDRFSAERLKGVDSTLKIQPAELGDSAVYLCASSPVTGSTEAFFGQGTRLTVV.

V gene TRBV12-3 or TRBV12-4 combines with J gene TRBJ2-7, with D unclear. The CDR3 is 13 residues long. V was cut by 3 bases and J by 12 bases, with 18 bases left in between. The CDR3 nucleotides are TGTGCCAGCAGTTTTCCGGGCAGTCCTTTTGCGTACTTC. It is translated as CASSFPGSPFAYF.

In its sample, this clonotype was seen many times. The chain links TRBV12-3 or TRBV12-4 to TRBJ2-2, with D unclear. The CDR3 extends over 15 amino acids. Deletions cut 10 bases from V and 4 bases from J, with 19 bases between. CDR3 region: CANRVEGSRTGELFF. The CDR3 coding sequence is TGTGCCAATCGCGTGGAAGGGTCCCGCACCGGGGAGCTGTTTTTT.